One sample yielded the 7 T cell receptor beta chains listed below, sequenced in a study of blood T cell repertoires in COVID-19. Produced via immunoSEQ multiplex PCR; TCRdb's table is partial and in-frame only. The table includes approximately 60,000 clones, about four fifths detected once. Sequencing input: peripheral blood. These receptor sequences come from a woman aged 60-75 years with acute or convalescent COVID-19.

The sample holds one count of this clone. J is TRBJ2-2 and V is TRBV18; D gene ambiguous. The CDR3 totals 15 residues. V lost 2 bases and J lost 7, with 14 bases in between. CDR1 is KGHSH and CDR2 is LQKENI in the germline V gene. For the CDR3, the DNA is TGTGCCAGCTCACCAGCGGTGCCTCTTGGCGGGGAGCTGTTTTTT. It translates to CASSPAVPLGGELFF.

This clone occurred a few times. J is TRBJ2-1 and V is TRBV6-2 or TRBV6-3; 8 bases match TRBD1. Trimming removed 2 bases from V and 8 bases from J; junction bases left unmatched: 8. The CDR3 runs 15 residues. Germline assignment: CDR1 MNHEY and CDR2 SVGEGT. The CDR3 sequence is CASSYPGQGTDEQFF. CDR3 coding DNA: TGTGCCAGCAGTTACCCCGGACAGGGTACGGATGAGCAGTTCTTC.

This clone was seen only a few times. This chain links TRBV4-1 with TRBJ2-7, with a weak D call TRBD2 (6 bases). The CDR3 extends over 14 amino acids. Germline lookup yields CDR1 MGHRA and CDR2 YSYEKL. The V end lost 1 base, the J end lost 4 bases, and 11 bases lay between the germline ends. The CDR3 coding sequence is TGCGCCAGCAGCCAAGTAGGGACTCCATACGAGCAGTACTTC. It specifies CASSQVGTPYEQYF.

Written as DNA, the CDR3 is TGTGCCAGCAGTAAGCAGGGCCTCTCCTACGAGCAGTACTTC. Its protein product is CASSKQGLSYEQYF. The genes are TRBV6-5 and TRBJ2-7; weak D call: TRBD1 (5 bases). V lost 5 bases and J lost 0, with 11 bases in between. The CDR3 loop spans 14 amino acids. Germline V lookup: CDR1 MNHEY, CDR2 SVGAGI.

The V call is TRBV5-6, the J call TRBJ1-4; 10 positions match TRBD1. The V gene end was trimmed by 1 base and the J gene end by 5 bases; junction bases not matched to a gene: 2. Germline-derived CDR1 and CDR2 are SGHDT and YYEEEE. This CDR3 has 15 residues. The CDR3 DNA reads as TGTGCCAGCAGCTTGACGGACAGGGGGAATGAAAAACTGTTTTTT. Residues: CASSLTDRGNEKLFF.

This chain links TRBV5-1 with TRBJ2-3; 10 bases fit TRBD1. Germline V CDR1 and CDR2: SGHRS, YFSETQ. The J segment lost 4 bases and the V segment lost 4 bases, leaving 6 bases of the junction unmatched. The CDR3 loop spans 15 amino acids. The CDR3 DNA is TGCGCCAGCAGCCTCGGGACAGGGGATCCAGATACGCAGTATTTT. Protein product: CASSLGTGDPDTQYF.

This sequence joins TRBV5-1 and TRBJ2-7; 8 bases fit TRBD1. Germline values: CDR1 SGHRS, CDR2 YFSETQ. V was pared by 2 bases and J by 0 bases, with 4 bases of the junction left unmatched. This CDR3 comprises 15 residues. The CDR3 protein is CASSLTGGSSYEQYF. DNA of the CDR3: TGCGCCAGCAGCTTAACAGGGGGGAGCTCCTACGAGCAGTACTTC.